The rows below give T cell receptor beta chains drawn from one sample of a study of Graves' ophthalmopathy and Graves' hyperthyroidism. TCRdb fed the multiplex PCR reads into MiXCR, producing one record per CDR3 protein. The top ten clones hold more than 1.5% of a sample with 360,000 or so distinct CDR3 sequences, approximately 20% of them seen once. The sample taken for sequencing was peripheral blood. The receptors derive from a woman aged 18-29 years with Graves' ophthalmopathy. Each CDR3 is given with its conserved first and last residue. D genes are given only for firm matches. Clone size is stated in some rows and not others, as once, few, many or a class when expanded.

j_call clone_size d_call v_call cdr3_nt cdr3_aa
TRBJ1-1 many . TRBV5-1 TGCGCCAGCAGCCCCTTGGGGCGGGTTCACACTGAAGCTTTCTTT CASSPLGRVHTEAFF
TRBJ1-2 many . TRBV20-1 TGCAGTGCTAGTGATCCGGGGTATGGCTACACCTTC CSASDPGYGYTF
TRBJ2-2 . . TRBV7-2 TGTGCCAGCAGCTTAGTGGCTAGCTGGTCCGGGGAGCTGTTTTTT CASSLVASWSGELFF
TRBJ2-5 . . TRBV28 TGTGCCAGCGCCCGGGACCAAGAGACCCAGTACTTC CASARDQETQYF
TRBJ1-1 many . TRBV3-1 TGTGCCAGCAGCCAGGTCATTGGAGGTGAAGCTTTCTTT CASSQVIGGEAFF
TRBJ1-2 many . TRBV7-3 TGTGCCAGCAGCTTAAACGGTCAGGGAGTTGGCTACACCTTC CASSLNGQGVGYTF
TRBJ2-2 many TRBD1 TRBV25-1 TGTGCCAGCACAAGACAGGGGACGAACACCGGGGAGCTGTTTTTT CASTRQGTNTGELFF
TRBJ1-2 many . TRBV12-3/TRBV12-4 TGTGCCAGCAGTTCCCTGTGGGGGGACGATGGCTACACCTTC CASSSLWGDDGYTF
TRBJ2-5 many TRBD1 TRBV30 TGTGCCTGGGGGGGGACAGGGGATTCGGAGACCCAGTACTTC CAWGGTGDSETQYF
TRBJ1-1 . . TRBV3-1 TGTGCCAGCAGCCCGATATCTGCGAACACTGAAGCTTTCTTT CASSPISANTEAFF
TRBJ2-7 many . TRBV6-5 TGTGCCAGCAGTTATTTCCAGGGCTCCTACGAGCAGTACTTC CASSYFQGSYEQYF
TRBJ1-1 . . TRBV6-2/TRBV6-3 TGTGCCAGCAGTTACGGCGGGAGGGGGGGAACGACTGAAGCTTTCTTT CASSYGGRGGTTEAFF
TRBJ2-6 many . TRBV7-3 TGTGCCAGCAGCCCCCTATCCACAGGGTCTGGGGCCAACGTCCTGACTTTC CASSPLSTGSGANVLTF
TRBJ2-7 many . TRBV6-1 TGTGCCAGCACTCCCGGGACTCTCTACGAGCAGTACTTC CASTPGTLYEQYF